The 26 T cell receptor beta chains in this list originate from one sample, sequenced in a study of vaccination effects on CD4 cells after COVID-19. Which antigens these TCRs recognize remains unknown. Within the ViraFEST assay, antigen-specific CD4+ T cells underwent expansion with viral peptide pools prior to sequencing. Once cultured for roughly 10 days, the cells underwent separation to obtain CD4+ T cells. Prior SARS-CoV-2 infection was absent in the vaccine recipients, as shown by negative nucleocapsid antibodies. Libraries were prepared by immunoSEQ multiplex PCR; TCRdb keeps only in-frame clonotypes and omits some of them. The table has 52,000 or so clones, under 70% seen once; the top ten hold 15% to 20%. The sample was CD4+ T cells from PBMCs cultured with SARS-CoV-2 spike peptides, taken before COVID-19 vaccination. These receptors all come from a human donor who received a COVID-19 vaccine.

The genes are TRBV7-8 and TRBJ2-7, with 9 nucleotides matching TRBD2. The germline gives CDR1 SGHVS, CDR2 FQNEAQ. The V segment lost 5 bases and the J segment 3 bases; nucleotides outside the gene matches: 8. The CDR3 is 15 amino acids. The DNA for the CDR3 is TGTGCCAGCAGCCCTCCGGGACTAGCTTTCTACGAGCAGTACTTC. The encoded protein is CASSPPGLAFYEQYF. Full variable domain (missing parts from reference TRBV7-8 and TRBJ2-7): GAGVSQSPRYKVAKRGQDVALRCDPISGHVSLFWYQQALGQGPEFLTYFQNEAQLDKSGLPSDRFFAERPEGSVSTLKIQRTQQEDSAVYLCASSPPGLAFYEQYFGPGTRLTVT.

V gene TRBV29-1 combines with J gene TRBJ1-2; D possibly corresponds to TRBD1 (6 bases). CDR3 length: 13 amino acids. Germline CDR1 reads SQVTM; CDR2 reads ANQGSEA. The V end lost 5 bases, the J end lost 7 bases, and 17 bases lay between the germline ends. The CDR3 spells CSVTPGGLGGYTF. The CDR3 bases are TGCAGCGTTACCCCGGGGGGCCTGGGTGGCTACACCTTC.

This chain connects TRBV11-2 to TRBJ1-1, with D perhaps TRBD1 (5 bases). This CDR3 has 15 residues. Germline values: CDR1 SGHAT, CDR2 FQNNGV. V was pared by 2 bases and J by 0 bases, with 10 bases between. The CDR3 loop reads CASSLRTRMNTEAFF. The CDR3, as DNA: TGTGCCAGCAGCTTAAGGACACGGATGAACACTGAAGCTTTCTTT.

The CDR3 nucleotides read TGTGCCAGCAGAAAATCCCACACCGGGGAGCTGTTTTTT. Translated: CASRKSHTGELFF. V gene TRBV6-5 combines with J gene TRBJ2-2; D remains ambiguous. This CDR3 is 13 amino acids long. V dropped 6 bases and J dropped 3 bases, with 8 bases sitting between them. CDR1 and CDR2 (germline): MNHEY, SVGAGI.

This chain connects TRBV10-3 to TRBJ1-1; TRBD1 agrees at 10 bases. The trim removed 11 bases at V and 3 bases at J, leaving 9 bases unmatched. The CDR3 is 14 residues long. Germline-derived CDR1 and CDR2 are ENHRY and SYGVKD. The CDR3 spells CASRQGAGYTEAFF. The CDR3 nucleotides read TGTGCCTCTCGACAGGGGGCAGGGTACACTGAAGCTTTCTTT.

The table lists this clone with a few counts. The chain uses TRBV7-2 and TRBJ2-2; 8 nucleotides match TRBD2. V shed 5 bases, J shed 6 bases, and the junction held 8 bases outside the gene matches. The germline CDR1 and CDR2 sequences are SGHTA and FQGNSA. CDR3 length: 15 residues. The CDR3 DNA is TGTGCCAGCAGCCTGACTAGCGACCGGGCCGGGGAGCTGTTTTTT. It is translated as CASSLTSDRAGELFF.

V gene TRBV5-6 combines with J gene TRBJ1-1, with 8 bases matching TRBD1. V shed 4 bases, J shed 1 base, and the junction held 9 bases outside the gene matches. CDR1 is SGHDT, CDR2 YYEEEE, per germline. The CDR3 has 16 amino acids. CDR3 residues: CASSEGSGQANTEAFF. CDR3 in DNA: TGTGCCAGCAGCGAGGGATCGGGACAGGCGAACACTGAAGCTTTCTTT.

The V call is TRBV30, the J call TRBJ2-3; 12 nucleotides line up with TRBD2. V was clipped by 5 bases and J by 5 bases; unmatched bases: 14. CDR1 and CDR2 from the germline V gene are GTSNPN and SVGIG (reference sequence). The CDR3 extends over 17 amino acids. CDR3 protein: CAWGASRTSGTVDTQYF. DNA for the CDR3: TGTGCCTGGGGAGCTTCCCGGACTAGCGGGACTGTAGATACGCAGTATTTT.

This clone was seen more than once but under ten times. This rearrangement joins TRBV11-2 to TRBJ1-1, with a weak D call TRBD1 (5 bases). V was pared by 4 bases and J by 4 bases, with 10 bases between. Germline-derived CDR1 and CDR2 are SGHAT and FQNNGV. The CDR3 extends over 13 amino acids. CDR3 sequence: CASSSGLPTEAFF. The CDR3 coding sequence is TGTGCCAGCAGCTCGGGACTTCCCACTGAAGCTTTCTTT.

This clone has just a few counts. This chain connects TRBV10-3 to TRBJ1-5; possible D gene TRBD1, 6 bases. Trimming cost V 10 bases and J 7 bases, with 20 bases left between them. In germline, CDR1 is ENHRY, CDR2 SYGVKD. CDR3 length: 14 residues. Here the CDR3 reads CATGTPGAKQPQHF. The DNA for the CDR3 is TGTGCCACGGGGACCCCGGGGGCCAAGCAGCCCCAGCATTTT.

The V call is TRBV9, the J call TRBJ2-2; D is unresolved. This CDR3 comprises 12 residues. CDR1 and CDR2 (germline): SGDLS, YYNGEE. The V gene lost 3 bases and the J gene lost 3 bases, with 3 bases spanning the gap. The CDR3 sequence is CASSEHTGELFF. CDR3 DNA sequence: TGTGCCAGCAGCGAGCACACCGGGGAGCTGTTTTTT. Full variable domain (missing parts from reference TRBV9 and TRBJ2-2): DSGVTQTPKHLITATGQRVTLRCSPRSGDLSVYWYQQSLDQGLQFLIQYYNGEERAKGNILERFSAQQFPDLHSELNLSSLELGDSALYFCASSEHTGELFFGEGSRLTVL.

Here the CDR3 reads CASSVDPDYEQYF. CDR3 nucleotides: TGCGCCAGCAGCGTGGACCCCGACTACGAGCAGTACTTC. The chain employs TRBV5-1 and TRBJ2-7; D remains unclear. CDR1 is SGHRS and CDR2 is YFSETQ in the germline V gene. The CDR3 runs to 13 residues. Trimming removed 4 bases from V and 3 bases from J, with 11 bases in between.

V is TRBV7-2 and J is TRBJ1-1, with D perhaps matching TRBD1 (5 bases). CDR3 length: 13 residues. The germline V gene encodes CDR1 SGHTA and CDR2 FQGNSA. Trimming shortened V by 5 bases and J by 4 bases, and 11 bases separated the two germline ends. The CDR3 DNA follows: TGTGCCAGCAGCCAAGGGGCCCTCACTGAAGCTTTCTTT. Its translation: CASSQGALTEAFF. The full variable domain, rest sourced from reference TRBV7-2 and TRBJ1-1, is GAGVSQSPSNKVTEKGKDVELRCDPISGHTALYWYRQSLGQGLEFLIYFQGNSAPDKSGLPSDRFSAERTGGSVSTLTIQRTQQEDSAVYLCASSQGALTEAFFGQGTRLTVV.

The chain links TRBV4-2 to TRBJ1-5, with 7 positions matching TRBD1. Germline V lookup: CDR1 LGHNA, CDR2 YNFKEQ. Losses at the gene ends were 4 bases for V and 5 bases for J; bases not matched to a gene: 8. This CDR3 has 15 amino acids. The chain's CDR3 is CASSLNRDSHQPQHF. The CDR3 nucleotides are TGTGCCAGCAGCCTGAACCGGGACAGTCATCAGCCCCAGCATTTT.

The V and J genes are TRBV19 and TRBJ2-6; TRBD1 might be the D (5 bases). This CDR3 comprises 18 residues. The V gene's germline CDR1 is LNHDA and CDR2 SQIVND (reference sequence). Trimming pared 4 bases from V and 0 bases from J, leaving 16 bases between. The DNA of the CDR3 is TGTGCCAGTAGTAAATGGACAAGTTCTCGCTCTGGGGCCAACGTCCTGACTTTC. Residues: CASSKWTSSRSGANVLTF.

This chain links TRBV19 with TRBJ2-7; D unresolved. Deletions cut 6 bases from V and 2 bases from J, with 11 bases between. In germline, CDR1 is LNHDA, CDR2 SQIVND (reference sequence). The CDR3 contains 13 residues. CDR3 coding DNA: TGTGCCAGTAGCCGGACGGTAACCTACGAGCAGTACTTC. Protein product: CASSRTVTYEQYF.

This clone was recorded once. This CDR3 is CASSRENIQYF. CDR3 nucleotides: TGTGCCAGCAGCCGTGAGAACATTCAGTACTTC. The chain links TRBV2 to TRBJ2-4; D remains unclear. The CDR3 length is 11 residues. CDR1 and CDR2 from the germline V gene are SNHLY and FYNNEI. The V and J ends lost 6 bases and 7 bases respectively, with 7 bases between them.

CDR3 sequence (DNA): TGTGCCACCAGCAGAGCCGTTCGGGGGCTGAATGAAAAACTGTTTTTT. This encodes CATSRAVRGLNEKLFF. This rearrangement joins TRBV15 to TRBJ1-4; TRBD1 is a possible D gene (6 bases). With 1 base removed from V and 5 bases from J, the gap between germline ends came to 14 bases. Per germline, CDR1 LNHNV and CDR2 YYDKDF (reference sequence). The CDR3 is 16 residues long.

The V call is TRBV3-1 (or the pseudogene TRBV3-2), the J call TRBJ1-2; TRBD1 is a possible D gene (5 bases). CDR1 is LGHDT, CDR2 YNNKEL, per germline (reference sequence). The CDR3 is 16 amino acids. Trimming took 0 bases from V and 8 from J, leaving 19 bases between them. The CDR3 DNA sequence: TGTGCCAGCAGCCAAGACCCGACAAGGGGTGGTGGAGGCTACACCTTC. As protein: CASSQDPTRGGGGYTF.

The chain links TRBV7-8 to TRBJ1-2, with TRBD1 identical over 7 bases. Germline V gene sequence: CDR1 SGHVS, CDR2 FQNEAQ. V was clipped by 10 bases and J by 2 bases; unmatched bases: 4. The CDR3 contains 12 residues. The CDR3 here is CATSRGNYGYTF. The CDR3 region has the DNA TGTGCCACCTCCAGGGGGAACTATGGCTACACCTTC.

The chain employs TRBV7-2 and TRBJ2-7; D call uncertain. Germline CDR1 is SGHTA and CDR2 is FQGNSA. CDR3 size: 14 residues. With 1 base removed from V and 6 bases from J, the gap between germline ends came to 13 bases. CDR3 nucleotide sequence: TGTGCCAGCAGCTTAGAAGGGAATCGCTTCGAGCAGTACTTC. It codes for CASSLEGNRFEQYF.

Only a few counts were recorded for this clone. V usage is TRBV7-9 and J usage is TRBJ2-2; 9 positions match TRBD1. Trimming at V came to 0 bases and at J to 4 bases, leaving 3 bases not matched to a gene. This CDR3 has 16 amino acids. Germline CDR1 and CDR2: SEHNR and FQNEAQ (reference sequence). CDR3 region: CASSLAGQGRTGELFF. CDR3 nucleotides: TGTGCCAGCAGCTTAGCCGGACAGGGGCGCACCGGGGAGCTGTTTTTT.

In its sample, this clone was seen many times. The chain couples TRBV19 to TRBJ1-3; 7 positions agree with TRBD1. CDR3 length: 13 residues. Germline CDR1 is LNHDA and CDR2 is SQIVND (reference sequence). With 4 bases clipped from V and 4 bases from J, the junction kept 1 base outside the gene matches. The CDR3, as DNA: TGTGCCAGTAGTAGGGACAGCGGAAACACCATATATTTT. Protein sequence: CASSRDSGNTIYF.

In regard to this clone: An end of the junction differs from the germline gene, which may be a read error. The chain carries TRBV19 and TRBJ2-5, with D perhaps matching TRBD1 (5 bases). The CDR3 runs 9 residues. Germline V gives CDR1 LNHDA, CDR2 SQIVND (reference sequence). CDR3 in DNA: TGCGACAGACCAGAGACCCAGTACTTC. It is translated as CDRPETQYF.

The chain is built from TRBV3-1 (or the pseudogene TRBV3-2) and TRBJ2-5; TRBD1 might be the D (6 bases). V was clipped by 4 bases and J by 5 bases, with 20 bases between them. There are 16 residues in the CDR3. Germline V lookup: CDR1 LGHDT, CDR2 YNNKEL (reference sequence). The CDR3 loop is CASSLTATTGLETQYF. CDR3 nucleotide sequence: TGTGCCAGCAGCCTCACGGCGACTACAGGGTTGGAGACCCAGTACTTC.

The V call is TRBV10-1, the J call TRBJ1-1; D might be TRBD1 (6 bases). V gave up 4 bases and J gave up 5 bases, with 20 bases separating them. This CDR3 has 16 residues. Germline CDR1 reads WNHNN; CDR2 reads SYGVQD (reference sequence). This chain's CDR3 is CASSAQKQGWRTEAFF. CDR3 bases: TGCGCCAGCAGTGCCCAGAAACAGGGATGGAGAACTGAAGCTTTCTTT.